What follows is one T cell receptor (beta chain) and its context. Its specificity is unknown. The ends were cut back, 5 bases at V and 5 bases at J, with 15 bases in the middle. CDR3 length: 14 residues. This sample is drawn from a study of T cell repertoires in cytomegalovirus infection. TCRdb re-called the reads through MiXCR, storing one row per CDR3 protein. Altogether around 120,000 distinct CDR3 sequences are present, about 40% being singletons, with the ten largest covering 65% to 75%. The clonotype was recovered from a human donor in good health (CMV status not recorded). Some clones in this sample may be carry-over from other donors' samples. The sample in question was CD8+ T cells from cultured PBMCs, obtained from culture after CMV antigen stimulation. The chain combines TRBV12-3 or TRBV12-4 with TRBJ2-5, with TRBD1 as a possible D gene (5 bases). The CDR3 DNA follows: TGTGCCAGCAGTCCCCGGACACGGCCCGAGACCCAGTACTTC. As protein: CASSPRTRPETQYF.